The subject of this entry is one TCR beta chain. Its antigen is still unknown. Reverse transcription used about 0.5 to 1 ug RNA and random hexamers. Multiplex PCR with immunoSEQ amplified the TCR beta CDR3 across 54 Vbeta and 13 Jbeta. TCRdb processed the immunoSEQ multiplex PCR reads anew with MiXCR; each CDR3 protein has one entry. The table lists 150,000 or so distinct CDR3 sequences, more than 90% of them singletons. With 2 bases clipped from V and 6 bases from J, the junction kept 2 bases outside the gene matches. This CDR3 is built from 13 residues. The germline gives CDR1 DFQATT, CDR2 SNEGSKA (reference sequence). Peripheral blood CD8+ and CD4+ T cells were profiled by TCR beta sequencing. Purification of the CD8+ and CD4+ T cells relied on negative isolation, and TEMRA cells underwent FACS enrichment. The data originate from a study of CD8 T cells in Susac syndrome. Points from the study as a whole: Acknowledgment was made by the study that its TCR sequencing and HLA analysis involved a relatively small number of individuals.

The receptor was isolated from a human donor in good health. The chain uses TRBV20-1 and TRBJ2-3; 10 bases align to TRBD2. What was sequenced was CD4+ T cells from PBMCs. The CDR3 sequence: CSARLAGADTQYF. The DNA for the CDR3 is TGCAGTGCTAGACTAGCGGGGGCCGATACGCAGTATTTT.